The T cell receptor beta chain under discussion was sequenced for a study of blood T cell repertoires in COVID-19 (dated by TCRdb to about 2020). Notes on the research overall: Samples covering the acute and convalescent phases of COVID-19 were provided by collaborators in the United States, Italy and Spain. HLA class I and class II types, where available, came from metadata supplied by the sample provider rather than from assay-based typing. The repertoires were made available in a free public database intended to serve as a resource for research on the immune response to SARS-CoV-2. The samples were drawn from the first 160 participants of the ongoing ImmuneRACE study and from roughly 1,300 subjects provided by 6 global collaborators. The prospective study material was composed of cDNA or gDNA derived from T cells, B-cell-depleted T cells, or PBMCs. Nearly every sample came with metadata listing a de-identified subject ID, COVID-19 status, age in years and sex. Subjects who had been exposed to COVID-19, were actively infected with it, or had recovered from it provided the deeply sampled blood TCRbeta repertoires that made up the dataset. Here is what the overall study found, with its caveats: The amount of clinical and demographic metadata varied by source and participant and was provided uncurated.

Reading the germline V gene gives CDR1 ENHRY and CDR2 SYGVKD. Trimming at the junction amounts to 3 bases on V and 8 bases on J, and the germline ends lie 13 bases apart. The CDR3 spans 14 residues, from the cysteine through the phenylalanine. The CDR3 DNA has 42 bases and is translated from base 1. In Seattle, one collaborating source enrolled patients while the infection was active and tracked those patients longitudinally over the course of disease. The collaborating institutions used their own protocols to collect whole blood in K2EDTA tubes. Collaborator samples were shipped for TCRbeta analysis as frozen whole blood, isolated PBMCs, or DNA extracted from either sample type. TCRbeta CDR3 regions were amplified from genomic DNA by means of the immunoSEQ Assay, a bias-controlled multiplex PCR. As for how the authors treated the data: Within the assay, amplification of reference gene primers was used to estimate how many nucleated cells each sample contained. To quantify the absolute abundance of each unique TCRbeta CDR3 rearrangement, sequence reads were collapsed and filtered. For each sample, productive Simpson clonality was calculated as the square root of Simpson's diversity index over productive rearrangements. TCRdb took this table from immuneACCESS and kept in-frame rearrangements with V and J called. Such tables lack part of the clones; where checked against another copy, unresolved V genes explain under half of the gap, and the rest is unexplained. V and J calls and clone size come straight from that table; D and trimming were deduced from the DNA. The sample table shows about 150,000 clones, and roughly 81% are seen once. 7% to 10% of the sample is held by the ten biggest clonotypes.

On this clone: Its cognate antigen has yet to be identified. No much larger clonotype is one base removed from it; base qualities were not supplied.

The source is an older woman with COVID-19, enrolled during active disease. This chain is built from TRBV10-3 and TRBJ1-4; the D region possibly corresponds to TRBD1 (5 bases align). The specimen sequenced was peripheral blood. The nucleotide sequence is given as TGTGCCATCAGTGATGTTGGGGCGGGGGAAAAACTGTTTTTT. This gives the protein CAISDVGAGEKLFF.